This passage covers 30 T cell receptor beta chains from one sample sequenced in a study of blood T cell repertoires in COVID-19. Clones were sequenced by immunoSEQ multiplex PCR, and TCRdb holds only the in-frame ones, with some missing. The table lists some 120,000 clones, around 80% of them singletons. Sequencing used peripheral blood. The receptors shown here come from a man between 65 and 79 years old with active or convalescent COVID-19.

The genes are TRBV27 and TRBJ2-7, with 10 bases matching TRBD2. In germline, CDR1 is MNHEY, CDR2 SMNVEV (reference sequence). Trimming took 6 bases from V and 5 from J; bases not matched to a gene: 10. The CDR3 length is 15 residues. CDR3 DNA sequence: TGTGCCAGCAGCTCGACGCCTGGACTAGCGGACGAGCAGTACTTC. This codes for CASSSTPGLADEQYF.

CDR3 protein: CASSYPGQSEQYF. DNA of the CDR3: TGTGCCAGCAGCTATCCGGGACAAAGCGAGCAGTACTTC. The rearrangement links TRBV7-2 to TRBJ2-7, with D maybe TRBD1 (6 bases). CDR1 is SGHTA and CDR2 is FQGNSA in the germline V gene. The CDR3 is 13 amino acids. The V end lost 4 bases, the J end lost 6 bases, and 13 bases lay between the germline ends. The whole variable domain, filled in from reference TRBV7-2 and TRBJ2-7, reads GAGVSQSPSNKVTEKGKDVELRCDPISGHTALYWYRQSLGQGLEFLIYFQGNSAPDKSGLPSDRFSAERTGGSVSTLTIQRTQQEDSAVYLCASSYPGQSEQYFGPGTRLTVT.

The chain has TRBV4-3 and TRBJ2-6, with D possibly being TRBD1 (5 bases). V shed 5 bases and J shed 0 bases, with 8 bases lying between them. The CDR3 contains 15 residues. Germline CDR1 LGHNA, CDR2 YSLEER. CDR3 sequence: CASSKDTSGANVLTF. The CDR3 region has the DNA TGCGCCAGCAGCAAGGACACCTCTGGGGCCAACGTCCTGACTTTC.

V usage is TRBV5-1 and J usage is TRBJ2-7; maybe TRBD2 (5 bases). CDR1 is SGHRS, CDR2 YFSETQ, per germline. V dropped 4 bases and J dropped 9 bases, with 17 bases sitting between them. The CDR3 length is 13 residues. CDR3 in amino acids: CASSHGLQSGQYF. The CDR3 bases are TGCGCCAGCAGCCATGGACTCCAATCGGGGCAGTACTTC.

The gene calls are TRBV7-6 and TRBJ1-3, with D possibly being TRBD1 (6 bases). The CDR3 extends over 15 amino acids. The V gene's germline CDR1 is SGHVS and CDR2 FNYEAQ. Deletions cut 4 bases from V and 4 bases from J, with 14 bases between. The CDR3 is CASSSGGGPGNTIYF. The CDR3, as DNA: TGTGCCAGCAGCTCCGGGGGGGGCCCAGGAAACACCATATATTTT.

The CDR3, as DNA: TGTGCCAGCAGCTTAGCGCGGGGAAGGGGTGCTGAAGCTTTCTTT. Its translation: CASSLARGRGAEAFF. The chain joins TRBV7-9 to TRBJ1-1; tentatively, D is TRBD1 (5 bases). V gave up 0 bases and J gave up 6 bases, with 14 bases separating them. Germline V CDR1 and CDR2: SEHNR, FQNEAQ (reference sequence). The CDR3 loop spans 15 amino acids. Variable domain in full (rest from reference TRBV7-9 and TRBJ1-1): DTGVSQNPRHKITKRGQNVTFRCDPISEHNRLYWYRQTLGQGPEFLTYFQNEAQLEKSRLLSDRFSAERPKGSFSTLEIQRTEQGDSAMYLCASSLARGRGAEAFFGQGTRLTVV.

A single count supports this clone. V usage is TRBV24-1 and J usage is TRBJ2-7; 7 nucleotides line up with TRBD1. Unmatched junction bases numbered 4, after V lost 3 bases and J lost 0 bases. The CDR3 is made up of 15 amino acids. Looked up from germline, CDR1 is KGHDR and CDR2 is SFDVKD. As DNA, the CDR3 is TGTGCCACCAGTGATGCCGGGACAGCCTCCTACGAGCAGTACTTC. Its translation: CATSDAGTASYEQYF.

The V gene is TRBV2, the J gene TRBJ2-1; D unresolved. Germline V gene sequence: CDR1 SNHLY, CDR2 FYNNEI. This CDR3 has 14 residues. Between the trimmed V and J ends, which lost 5 bases and 4 bases, there was a span of 12 bases. The CDR3 reads CASSSSQRYNEQFF. CDR3 in DNA: TGTGCCAGCAGTTCATCACAGAGATACAATGAGCAGTTCTTC.

This sequence joins TRBV7-6 and TRBJ2-5; 7 bases are a match to TRBD2. Per germline, CDR1 SGHVS and CDR2 FNYEAQ. Trimming took 5 bases from V and 2 from J; bases not matched to a gene: 8. The CDR3 extends over 15 amino acids. The chain's CDR3 is CASSALAEPQETQYF. CDR3 nucleotides: TGTGCCAGCAGCGCCCTAGCGGAACCTCAAGAGACCCAGTACTTC.

V usage is TRBV13 and J usage is TRBJ2-3; 9 bases align to TRBD2. CDR1 PRHDT and CDR2 FYEKMQ come from the germline V gene (reference sequence). The CDR3 spans 17 residues. V lost 0 bases, J lost 5 bases, and 9 bases stayed unmatched. This CDR3 is CASSLGLGGGAVDTQYF. Here the CDR3 DNA reads TGTGCCAGCAGCTTAGGGTTAGGCGGGGGGGCGGTAGATACGCAGTATTTT.

The V and J genes are TRBV11-3 and TRBJ2-6; 8 nucleotides line up with TRBD1. Germline CDR1 SGHNT, CDR2 YENEEA. The CDR3 spans 18 residues. J gave up 0 bases and V 2 bases, and 6 bases lay outside the gene matches. CDR3 DNA: TGTGCCAGCAGCTTATATAGACAGGGGACCTCTGGGGCCAACGTCCTGACTTTC. Translation gives CASSLYRQGTSGANVLTF.

This sequence joins TRBV6-5 and TRBJ2-7; 10 bases fit TRBD1. This CDR3 has 15 amino acids. J gave up 6 bases and V 5 bases, and 10 bases lay outside the gene matches. In germline, CDR1 is MNHEY, CDR2 SVGAGI. The CDR3 region has the DNA TGTGCCAGCAGTACGTCAATGACAGGGGGCGCCGAGCAGTACTTC. Residues: CASSTSMTGGAEQYF.

The genes are TRBV4-3 and TRBJ2-3; 9 nucleotides match TRBD2. The V segment lost 0 bases and the J segment 5 bases; nucleotides outside the gene matches: 12. The CDR3 extends over 18 amino acids. CDR1 and CDR2 (germline): LGHNA, YSLEER. In DNA form, the CDR3 reads TGCGCCAGCAGCCAAGATCTTTTGGCTAGCGGGGCCCGAGATACGCAGTATTTT. Amino acid sequence: CASSQDLLASGARDTQYF.

V gene TRBV2 combines with J gene TRBJ2-7; unclear D gene. The germline CDR1 and CDR2 sequences are SNHLY and FYNNEI. With 2 bases removed from V and 3 bases from J, the gap between germline ends came to 8 bases. This CDR3 is built from 13 residues. CDR3 DNA: TGTGCCAGCAGTGAATACGGCGGCTACGAGCAGTACTTC. Translating gives CASSEYGGYEQYF.

The J gene is TRBJ1-1, the V gene TRBV6-2 or TRBV6-3; TRBD1 is a possible D gene (5 bases). Germline loops: CDR1 MNHEY, CDR2 SVGEGT. The V end was cut by 5 bases, the J end by 11 bases, with 15 bases between. The CDR3 sequence is 12 residues long. CDR3 region: CASSRLDSSAFF. CDR3 sequence (DNA): TGTGCCAGCAGTCGCCTCGACAGTTCGGCTTTCTTT.

This clone was recorded only once. The chain is built from TRBV18 and TRBJ1-2; 8 bases are shared with TRBD1. CDR1 is KGHSH and CDR2 is LQKENI in the germline V gene. This CDR3 has 13 residues. V lost 3 bases to trimming and J lost 8 bases; unmatched junction nucleotides: 5. The CDR3 spells CASSPDREVGYTF. Written as DNA, the CDR3 is TGTGCCAGCTCACCGGACAGGGAGGTCGGCTACACCTTC.

This clone was seen a handful of times. This sequence joins TRBV27 and TRBJ2-7; D gene uncertain. The V gene's germline CDR1 is MNHEY and CDR2 SMNVEV (reference sequence). V was clipped by 5 bases and J by 2 bases, with 7 bases between them. CDR3 length: 12 amino acids. The CDR3 DNA sequence: TGTGCCAGCAGTCCCTCAGCCTACGAGCAGTACTTC. Amino acid sequence: CASSPSAYEQYF.

The chain has TRBV6-5 and TRBJ2-7; 7 nucleotides line up with TRBD1. The CDR3 totals 15 residues. V shed 6 bases and J 2 bases; nucleotides not matched to a gene: 10. The germline V gene has CDR1 MNHEY and CDR2 SVGAGI. The CDR3 coding sequence is TGTGCCAGCAGCCCCCCTGGGACAGCCCCCTACGAGCAGTACTTC. Amino acid sequence: CASSPPGTAPYEQYF.

The chain recombines TRBV28 with TRBJ1-5, with unresolved D. Between the trimmed V and J ends, which lost 2 bases and 2 bases, there was a span of 7 bases. Germline lookup yields CDR1 MDHEN and CDR2 SYDVKM. The CDR3 contains 14 residues. The CDR3 DNA reads as TGTGCCAGCAGTTTAGCAGGTGGCAATCAGCCCCAGCATTTT. Amino acids: CASSLAGGNQPQHF.

The chain links TRBV5-5 to TRBJ1-6; possibly TRBD1 for D (5 bases). The CDR3 runs 15 residues. Trimming cost V 4 bases and J 8 bases, with 16 bases left between them. Germline V lookup: CDR1 SGHKS, CDR2 YYEKEE (reference sequence). The CDR3 spells CASSQQQGRDSPLHF. The CDR3 DNA reads as TGTGCCAGCAGCCAGCAGCAGGGCCGGGATTCACCCCTCCACTTT.

The chain couples TRBV7-2 to TRBJ2-5, with D tentatively TRBD1 (5 bases). V gave up 6 bases and J gave up 6 bases, with 17 bases separating them. Germline V gene data show CDR1 as SGHTA and CDR2 as FQGNSA. This CDR3 is 14 amino acids long. CDR3 in amino acids: CASSRTDIRKTQYF. The CDR3, as DNA: TGTGCCAGCAGTCGTACGGACATTAGGAAGACCCAGTACTTC.

The chain joins TRBV6-1 to TRBJ1-5; D perhaps matches TRBD1 (6 bases). The germline CDR1 and CDR2 sequences are MNHNS and SASEGT. The CDR3 has 17 amino acids. V lost 1 base to trimming and J lost 4 bases, with 17 bases between them. The CDR3 loop reads CASSEGVGGRVNQPQHF. The CDR3 nucleotides are TGTGCCAGCAGTGAAGGAGTGGGGGGGCGCGTTAATCAGCCCCAGCATTTT.

This chain uses TRBV11-3 with TRBJ2-7; 7 nucleotides align to TRBD1. The CDR3 spans 15 residues. Per the germline V gene, CDR1 is SGHNT and CDR2 is YENEEA. V shed 5 bases, J shed 5 bases, and the junction held 12 bases outside the gene matches. CDR3 sequence reads: CASSLYGQAPHEQYF. In DNA form, the CDR3 reads TGTGCCAGCAGCCTCTACGGACAGGCCCCCCACGAGCAGTACTTC.

On this clone: The same CDR3 also results from other DNA sequences found in this sample. The chain links TRBV28 to TRBJ1-2; TRBD1 matches 8 bases. The CDR3 sequence is 15 residues long. Per germline, CDR1 MDHEN and CDR2 SYDVKM. V trimming: 4 bases; J trimming: 0 bases; junction bases outside the gene matches: 4. In nucleotides, the CDR3 is TGTGCCAGCAGTTCAGGGGGCCAGGCTAACTATGGCTACACCTTC. This sequence encodes CASSSGGQANYGYTF.

V and J are TRBV4-3 and TRBJ2-1, with 8 bases that match TRBD1. The CDR3 totals 15 residues. Germline trimming cut 1 base from V and 5 bases from J; bases unmatched to any gene: 4. The germline gives CDR1 LGHNA, CDR2 YSLEER. CDR3 protein: CASSQGVGQDNEQFF. In nucleotides, the CDR3 is TGCGCCAGCAGCCAAGGGGTGGGACAGGACAATGAGCAGTTCTTC.

The chain employs TRBV5-1 and TRBJ2-5; 12 bases fit TRBD2. The V gene end was trimmed by 4 bases and the J gene end by 1 base; junction bases not matched to a gene: 5. This CDR3 contains 16 residues. Germline V gene lookup returns CDR1 SGHRS and CDR2 YFSETQ. The CDR3 DNA follows: TGCGCCAGCAGCGCCGGGACTAGCGGGTTCCAAGAGACCCAGTACTTC. Its translation: CASSAGTSGFQETQYF.

The chain couples TRBV30 to TRBJ2-4; TRBD1 agrees at 7 bases. Germline CDR1 GTSNPN, CDR2 SVGIG (reference sequence). The V segment lost 2 bases and the J segment 1 base; nucleotides outside the gene matches: 5. The CDR3 totals 15 residues. The CDR3 protein is CAWSPIGGAKNIQYF. The CDR3 nucleotides read TGTGCCTGGAGTCCCATAGGGGGCGCCAAAAACATTCAGTACTTC.

This rearrangement joins TRBV13 to TRBJ1-1, with D tentatively TRBD1 (6 bases). The CDR3 totals 13 residues. V was shortened by 6 bases and J by 1 base, with 9 bases between the two germline ends. Germline lookup yields CDR1 PRHDT and CDR2 FYEKMQ (reference sequence). The CDR3 protein is CASRLQGNTEAFF. Here the CDR3 DNA reads TGTGCCAGCAGGCTACAGGGGAACACTGAAGCTTTCTTT.

About this clone itself: Other DNA sequences within the sample encode an identical CDR3. This sequence joins TRBV27 and TRBJ2-7; no firm D call. From germline, CDR1 is MNHEY and CDR2 SMNVEV (reference sequence). The CDR3 spans 12 residues. Trimming took 4 bases from V and 0 from J, leaving 4 bases between them. CDR3 DNA sequence: TGTGCCAGCAGTTCTCTCTCCTACGAGCAGTACTTC. It specifies CASSSLSYEQYF.

The chain is built from TRBV27 and TRBJ1-5; 8 bases are shared with TRBD1. V dropped 8 bases and J dropped 6; count of bases not matched to a gene: 21. Germline assignment: CDR1 MNHEY and CDR2 SMNVEV (reference sequence). The CDR3 covers 18 residues. CDR3: CASRPHGWAGGDGQPQHF. CDR3 sequence (DNA): TGTGCCAGCCGTCCCCACGGATGGGCAGGGGGCGACGGTCAGCCCCAGCATTTT.